The 3 T cell receptor beta chains in this list originate from one sample, sequenced in a study of CD8 T cells in Susac syndrome (dated by TCRdb to the late 2010s). Libraries were built with the immunoSEQ multiplex PCR assay. RNA was extracted with the RNeasy kit and about 0.5 to 1 ug was reverse transcribed using random hexamers. Using fastp at Q25 and MiXCR, TCRdb reprocessed the public reads and kept productive beta chains. Rows matching on CDR3 protein sequence are summarized as one entry with the most common DNA and genes. The table for this sample lists roughly 80,000 distinct CDR3 sequences; roughly 94% of them were counted only once. 0.4% to 0.55% of the sample comes from the top ten. The sequenced sample consisted of CD8+ T cells from PBMCs. The receptors shown here come from a human donor with Susac syndrome.

The rearrangement uses TRBV6-5 and TRBJ2-7; TRBD1 aligns across 7 bases. With V trimmed by 8 bases and J by 2 bases, 6 bases remained unmatched. Germline lookup yields CDR1 MNHEY and CDR2 SVGAGI. This CDR3 is 13 amino acids long. The CDR3 DNA reads as TGTGCCAGCTCCCGGGACAGTCCCTACGAGCAGTACTTC. It translates to CASSRDSPYEQYF.

This clonotype has just one count. The chain combines TRBV12-3 or TRBV12-4 with TRBJ1-5; D not resolved. The CDR3 length is 13 residues. V was trimmed by 0 bases and J by 4 bases, leaving 4 bases between them. CDR3 DNA sequence: TGTGCCAGCAGTTTAGCGCGGAATCAGCCCCAGCATTTT. Translation gives CASSLARNQPQHF.

The chain joins TRBV4-3 to TRBJ2-5; 8 positions match TRBD1. CDR1 LGHNA and CDR2 YSLEER come from the germline V gene. V gave up 2 bases and J gave up 4 bases; unmatched junction bases: 9. The CDR3 sequence is 16 residues long. The CDR3, as DNA: TGCGCCAGCAGCCAATCCTTGACAGGGGTTCGAGAGACCCAGTACTTC. It is translated as CASSQSLTGVRETQYF.